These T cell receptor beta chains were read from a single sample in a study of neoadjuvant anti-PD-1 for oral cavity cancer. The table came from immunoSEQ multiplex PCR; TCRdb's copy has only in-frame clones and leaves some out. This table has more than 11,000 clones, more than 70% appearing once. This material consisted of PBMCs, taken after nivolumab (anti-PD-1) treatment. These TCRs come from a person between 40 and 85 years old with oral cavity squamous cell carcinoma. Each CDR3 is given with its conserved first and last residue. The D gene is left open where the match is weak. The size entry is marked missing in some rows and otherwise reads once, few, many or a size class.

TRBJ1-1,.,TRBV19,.,CASSIPPTAMNTEAFF,TGTGCCAGTAGTATCCCACCGACAGCTATGAACACTGAAGCTTTCTTT
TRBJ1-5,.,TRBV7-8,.,CASSLEGGVKPQHF,TGTGCCAGCAGCTTAGAAGGGGGTGTAAAGCCCCAGCATTTT
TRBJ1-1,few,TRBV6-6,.,CASFRWGYRGNTEAFF,TGTGCCAGCTTTAGGTGGGGGTACCGTGGGAACACTGAAGCTTTCTTT
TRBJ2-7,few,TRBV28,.,CASRSTTNWGANEQYF,TGTGCCAGCAGGTCTACCACGAATTGGGGGGCCAACGAGCAGTACTTC
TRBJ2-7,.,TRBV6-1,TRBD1,CASRGQGSVYEQYF,TGTGCCAGCAGGGGACAGGGATCAGTCTACGAGCAGTACTTC
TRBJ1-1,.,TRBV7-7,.,CASSTGLNTEAFF,TGTGCTAGCAGCACGGGGCTGAACACTGAAGCTTTCTTT
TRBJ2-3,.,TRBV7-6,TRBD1,CASSQGQGRGDTQYF,TGTGCCAGCAGCCAGGGACAGGGGCGAGGAGATACGCAGTATTTT
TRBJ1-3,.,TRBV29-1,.,CSVWDGNLGNTIYF,TGCAGCGTTTGGGACGGGAACCTCGGAAACACCATATATTTT
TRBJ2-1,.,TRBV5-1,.,CASSLALASSGEQFF,TGCGCCAGCAGCTTGGCGCTAGCGAGTTCGGGTGAGCAGTTCTTC
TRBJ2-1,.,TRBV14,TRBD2,CASSHGGAYNEQFF,TGTGCCAGCAGCCACGGGGGGGCGTACAATGAGCAGTTCTTC
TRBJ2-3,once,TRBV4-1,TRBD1,CASSQGRQGGRADTQYF,TGCGCCAGCAGCCAAGGTAGACAGGGGGGGAGAGCAGATACGCAGTATTTT
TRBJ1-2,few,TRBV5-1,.,CASSLEYLGANGYTF,TGCGCCAGCAGCTTGGAGTATTTAGGGGCCAACGGCTACACCTTC
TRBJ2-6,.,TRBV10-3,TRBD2,CATGRESGANVLTF,TGTGCCACGGGGCGGGAGAGTGGGGCCAACGTCCTGACTTTC
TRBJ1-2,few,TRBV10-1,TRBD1,CASSEGTGNGYTF,TGCGCCAGCAGTGAAGGGACAGGGAATGGCTACACCTTC
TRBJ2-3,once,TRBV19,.,CASSPGADTQYF,TGTGCCAGTAGCCCCGGAGCGGATACGCAGTATTTT
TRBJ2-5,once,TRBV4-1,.,CASSRGPQETQYF,TGCGCCAGCAGTCGGGGCCCTCAAGAGACCCAGTACTTC
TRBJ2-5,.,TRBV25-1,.,CASSVQYTTLRETQYF,TGTGCCAGCAGTGTCCAATACACTACCCTTCGAGAGACCCAGTACTTC
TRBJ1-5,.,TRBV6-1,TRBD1,CASRGDRAQHF,TGTGCCAGCAGGGGGGACAGGGCCCAGCATTTT
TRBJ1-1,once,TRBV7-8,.,CASSLARPRQNTEAFF,TGTGCCAGCAGCTTAGCCCGCCCTAGACAGAACACTGAAGCTTTCTTT
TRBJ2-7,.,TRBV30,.,CAWSYYPGRHEQYF,TGTGCCTGGAGTTACTATCCAGGGAGGCACGAGCAGTACTTC
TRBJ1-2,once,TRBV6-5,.,CASTRAPDGYGYTF,TGTGCCAGCACCAGGGCCCCGGACGGGTATGGCTACACCTTC
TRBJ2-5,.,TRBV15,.,CATSRRRGFQETQYF,TGTGCCACCAGCAGACGAAGGGGTTTCCAAGAGACCCAGTACTTC
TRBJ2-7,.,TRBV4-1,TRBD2,CASSQDSLAGGPSEQYF,TGCGCCAGCAGCCAAGATTCACTAGCGGGAGGGCCGAGCGAGCAGTACTTC
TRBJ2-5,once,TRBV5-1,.,CASSLALGDQETQYF,TGCGCCAGCAGCTTGGCTCTAGGGGACCAAGAGACCCAGTACTTC
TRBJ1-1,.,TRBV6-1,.,CASKWNTEAFF,TGTGCCAGCAAATGGAACACTGAAGCTTTCTTT
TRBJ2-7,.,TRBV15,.,CATSRDQTSPYF,TGTGCCACCAGCAGAGACCAGACGTCACCGTACTTC
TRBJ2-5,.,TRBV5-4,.,CASSLGRLVGTQYF,TGTGCCAGCAGCTTGGGGAGACTAGTAGGGACCCAGTACTTC
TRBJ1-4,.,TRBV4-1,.,CASSQVQAWANEKLFF,TGCGCCAGCAGCCAAGTGCAGGCCTGGGCTAATGAAAAACTGTTTTTT
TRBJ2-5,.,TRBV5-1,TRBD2,CASSPPGLQETQYF,TGCGCCAGCAGCCCCCCGGGACTACAAGAGACCCAGTACTTC
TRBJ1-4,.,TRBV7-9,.,CASSLGQANEKLFF,TGTGCCAGCAGCTTAGGACAGGCGAATGAAAAACTGTTTTTT
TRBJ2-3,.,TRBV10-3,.,CAIRPGETDTQYF,TGTGCCATCAGGCCCGGGGAGACAGATACGCAGTATTTT
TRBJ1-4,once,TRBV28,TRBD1,CASSLLRTGVKLFF,TGTGCCAGCAGTCTCCTCCGGACAGGGGTAAAACTGTTTTTT
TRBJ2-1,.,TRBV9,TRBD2,CASSARLAGAPGNEQFF,TGTGCCAGCAGCGCCAGACTAGCGGGAGCCCCGGGGAATGAGCAGTTCTTC
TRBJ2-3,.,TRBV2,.,CASRLFKGSTDTQYF,TGTGCCAGCAGGCTTTTTAAGGGTAGCACAGATACGCAGTATTTT
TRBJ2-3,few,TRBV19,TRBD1,CATETGGRTDTQYF,TGTGCCACAGAGACAGGGGGCCGCACAGATACGCAGTATTTT
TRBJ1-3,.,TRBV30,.,CAANRAPGAGNTIYF,TGTGCCGCGAACCGGGCCCCAGGGGCTGGAAACACCATATATTTT
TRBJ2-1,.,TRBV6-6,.,CASRTSLVYNEQFF,TGTGCCAGCAGAACTAGTTTGGTCTACAATGAGCAGTTCTTC
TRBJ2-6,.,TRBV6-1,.,CASSPPRGANVLTF,TGTGCCAGCAGTCCCCCGAGGGGGGCCAACGTCCTGACTTTC
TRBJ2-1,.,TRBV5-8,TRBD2,CASSLSGTSGSRNEQFF,TGTGCCAGCAGCCTTTCCGGGACTAGCGGGAGCAGGAATGAGCAGTTCTTC
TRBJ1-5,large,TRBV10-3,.,CAISPGNQPQHF,TGTGCCATCAGTCCGGGGAATCAGCCCCAGCATTTT
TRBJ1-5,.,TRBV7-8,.,CASSERTNSNQPQHF,TGTGCCAGCAGCGAGAGGACAAATAGCAATCAGCCCCAGCATTTT